The 2 T cell receptor beta chains reported below all come from one sample, sequenced in a study of Graves' ophthalmopathy and Graves' hyperthyroidism. Amplified material comprised TCR beta CDR3 regions derived from RNA transcripts. HTBI-primed RT-PCR formed the first round, and a multiplex PCR formed the second. TCRdb reanalysed the multiplex PCR reads using MiXCR and keeps one entry per CDR3 protein. The sample includes around 600,000 distinct CDR3 sequences, roughly two fifths of them seen just once. Sample: peripheral blood. The source of these receptors is an adult man with Graves' ophthalmopathy.

This sequence joins TRBV2 and TRBJ1-4, with TRBD1 matching over 9 bases. After removal of 6 bases from V and 7 bases from J, the junction contained 12 bases not matched to a gene. Germline CDR1 and CDR2: SNHLY and FYNNEI. The length of the CDR3 is 16 residues. For the CDR3, the DNA is TGTGCCAGCAGCGTACAAACAGGGGGCCCTTTTGAAAAACTGTTTTTT. Its translation is CASSVQTGGPFEKLFF.

This clonotype was picked up many times. The chain carries TRBV7-9 and TRBJ2-7, with 7 bases that match TRBD1. This CDR3 contains 14 residues. Germline CDR1 reads SEHNR; CDR2 reads FQNEAQ (reference sequence). V lost 4 bases to trimming and J lost 2 bases; unmatched junction nucleotides: 5. This CDR3 reads CASSSGQSPYEQYF. CDR3 coding DNA: TGTGCCAGCAGCTCGGGACAGTCTCCCTACGAGCAGTACTTC.